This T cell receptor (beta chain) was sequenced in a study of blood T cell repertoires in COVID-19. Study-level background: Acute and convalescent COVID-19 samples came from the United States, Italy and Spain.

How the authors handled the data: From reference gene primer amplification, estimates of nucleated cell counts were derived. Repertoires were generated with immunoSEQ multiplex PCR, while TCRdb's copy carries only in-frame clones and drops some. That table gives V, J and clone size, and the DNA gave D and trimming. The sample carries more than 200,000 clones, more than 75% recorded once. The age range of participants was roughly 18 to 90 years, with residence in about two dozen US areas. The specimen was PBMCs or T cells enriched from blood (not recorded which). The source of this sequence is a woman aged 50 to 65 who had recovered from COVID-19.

CDR3 region: CASSAGTGGVFGTEAFF. The CDR3 DNA follows: TGTGCCAGCTCAGCCGGGACAGGAGGAGTCTTTGGGACTGAAGCTTTCTTT. The chain employs TRBV18 and TRBJ1-1, with TRBD1 matching over 8 bases. Germline CDR1 KGHSH, CDR2 LQKENI. The V segment lost 5 bases and the J segment 5 bases; nucleotides outside the gene matches: 16. This CDR3 region has 17 residues.